The rows below give T cell receptor beta chains drawn from one sample of a study of cytomegalovirus exposure and HLA in healthy donors. Measured with immunoSEQ multiplex PCR; TCRdb has only the in-frame clones, and not every one. The sample has approximately 220,000 clones, 70% to 80% seen once. Sequenced: PBMCs. The receptor set was obtained from a girl aged 2 to 10 in good health and CMV-seronegative. Both conserved end residues are part of each CDR3. The order of the fields is clone size, J gene, D gene, CDR3 length, V gene, CDR3 protein, CDR3 DNA. The D gene is left open where the match is weak. Clone size is not always given. Where it is, it says once, few, many or a class for expanded clones.

few | TRBJ1-4 | TRBD1 | 15 | TRBV5-6 | CASSLGTGVNEKLFF | TGTGCCAGCAGCTTGGGGACAGGGGTTAACGAAAAACTGTTTTTT
once | TRBJ2-5 | NA | 15 | TRBV23-1 | CASRRGPADQETQYF | TGCGCCAGCAGGAGAGGGCCAGCGGATCAAGAGACCCAGTACTTC
NA | TRBJ1-2 | TRBD1 | 15 | TRBV4-1 | CASSQVETGNYGYTF | TGCGCCAGCAGCCAAGTTGAGACAGGGAACTATGGCTACACCTTC
NA | TRBJ2-2 | NA | 15 | TRBV19 | CASSVTGRATGELFF | TGTGCCAGTAGTGTTACAGGCAGAGCCACCGGGGAGCTGTTTTTT
NA | TRBJ2-3 | TRBD1 | 14 | TRBV7-9 | CASSSGQGSDTQYF | TGTGCCAGCAGCTCGGGACAGGGGTCAGATACGCAGTATTTT
NA | TRBJ1-2 | NA | 12 | TRBV29-1 | CSASPSQYGYTF | TGCAGCGCCTCCCCCAGTCAGTATGGCTACACCTTC
NA | TRBJ1-3 | NA | 15 | TRBV6-5 | CASRYSRKSGNTIYF | TGTGCCAGCAGGTATAGCAGAAAATCTGGAAACACCATATATTTT
few | TRBJ2-2 | NA | 15 | TRBV27 | CASSLQAANTGELFF | TGTGCCAGCAGTTTACAAGCGGCGAACACCGGGGAGCTGTTTTTT
few | TRBJ2-7 | TRBD1 | 16 | TRBV27 | CASSTSDRATSYEQYF | TGTGCCAGCAGTACCTCGGACAGGGCTACCTCCTACGAGCAGTACTTC
NA | TRBJ1-4 | NA | 15 | TRBV7-9 | CSSSLGPGANEKLFF | TGTTCCAGCAGCTTAGGGCCCGGGGCTAATGAAAAACTGTTTTTT
NA | TRBJ1-6 | NA | 15 | TRBV21-1 | CASSAGQGMSSPLHF | TGTGCCAGCAGCGCGGGACAGGGTATGAGTTCACCCCTCCACTTT
NA | TRBJ2-7 | TRBD1 | 16 | TRBV27 | CASSISGGLSSYEQYF | TGTGCCAGCAGTATCTCAGGGGGCTTGTCCTCCTACGAGCAGTACTTC
NA | TRBJ1-1 | TRBD1 | 14 | TRBV5-1 | CASSPRTGHTEAFF | TGCGCCAGCAGCCCCCGGACAGGGCACACTGAAGCTTTCTTT
few | TRBJ2-3 | NA | 16 | TRBV7-9 | CASSPRAGDGTDTQYF | TGTGCCAGCAGCCCAAGGGCCGGGGATGGCACAGATACGCAGTATTTT
once | TRBJ1-5 | NA | 17 | TRBV9 | CASSVVMKGERGQPQHF | TGTGCCAGCAGCGTAGTAATGAAAGGGGAACGTGGTCAGCCCCAGCATTTT
NA | TRBJ2-7 | NA | 14 | TRBV27 | CASSLGGTAYEQYF | TGTGCCAGCAGTTTAGGGGGCACGGCCTACGAGCAGTACTTC
NA | TRBJ1-1 | TRBD1 | 15 | TRBV4-1 | CASSQLRTGRTEAFF | TGCGCCAGCAGCCAGCTTAGGACAGGGAGGACTGAAGCTTTCTTT
NA | TRBJ1-2 | TRBD1 | 13 | TRBV7-9 | CASSFDRDDRYTF | TGTGCCAGCAGCTTTGACAGGGATGATCGCTACACCTTC
few | TRBJ2-1 | NA | 14 | TRBV25-1 | CASRGSSSYNEQFF | TGTGCCAGCAGGGGGAGTAGCTCCTACAATGAGCAGTTCTTC
NA | TRBJ2-7 | NA | 14 | TRBV27 | CASSFGASRYEQYF | TGTGCCAGCAGTTTTGGTGCTAGTCGGTACGAGCAGTACTTC
NA | TRBJ1-4 | TRBD1 | 13 | TRBV19 | CATLDRGVEKLFF | TGTGCCACCCTGGACAGGGGTGTTGAAAAACTGTTTTTT
NA | TRBJ2-2 | NA | 13 | TRBV7-9 | CASRGQNTGELFF | TGTGCCAGCCGGGGACAGAACACCGGGGAGCTGTTTTTT
NA | TRBJ2-4 | NA | 14 | TRBV30 | CAWSVRGAKNIQYF | TGTGCCTGGAGTGTACGGGGGGCCAAAAACATTCAGTACTTC
once | TRBJ1-2 | NA | 12 | TRBV30 | CAWRTRSGDCTF | TGTGCCTGGAGGACGAGATCAGGGGATTGCACCTTC
NA | TRBJ1-5 | NA | 15 | TRBV30 | CAWSRQAGVNQPQHF | TGTGCCTGGAGTCGTCAGGCAGGGGTCAATCAGCCCCAGCATTTT
NA | TRBJ1-2 | TRBD1 | 16 | TRBV19 | CASSIVLTGSSYGYTF | TGTGCCAGTAGTATAGTATTGACAGGGTCTTCCTATGGCTACACCTTC
few | TRBJ2-7 | NA | 12 | TRBV19 | CASSMWQNEQYF | TGTGCCAGTAGTATGTGGCAGAACGAGCAGTACTTC
NA | TRBJ2-1 | NA | 14 | TRBV28 | CASSGWGRGDEQFF | TGTGCCAGCAGTGGCTGGGGCAGGGGAGATGAGCAGTTCTTC
once | TRBJ1-5 | NA | 12 | TRBV28 | CASISLAGPQHF | TGTGCCAGCATCTCCCTCGCAGGACCCCAGCATTTT
NA | TRBJ2-5 | TRBD2 | 16 | TRBV10-1 | CASSEDLAGGQETQYF | TGCGCCAGCAGTGAGGACCTAGCGGGTGGCCAAGAGACCCAGTACTTC
few | TRBJ2-7 | TRBD2 | 21 | TRBV18 | CASSLSPGTAGLAGSPYEQYF | TGTGCCAGCTCACTTTCTCCCGGGACGGCGGGACTAGCGGGCTCACCCTACGAGCAGTACTTC
NA | TRBJ1-1 | NA | 12 | TRBV19 | CATSTGSTEAFF | TGTGCCACCTCTACAGGAAGCACTGAAGCTTTCTTT
NA | TRBJ2-6 | NA | 13 | TRBV29-1 | CSVRDSGANVLTF | TGCAGCGTGAGGGATTCGGGGGCCAACGTCCTGACTTTC
few | TRBJ1-5 | TRBD1 | 18 | TRBV15 | CATSREGLTGVRNQPQHF | TGTGCCACCAGCAGAGAAGGACTTACAGGGGTTCGGAATCAGCCCCAGCATTTT
NA | TRBJ2-1 | TRBD2 | 14 | TRBV10-3 | CATHSGSINNEQFF | TGTGCCACCCATAGCGGGAGCATCAACAATGAGCAGTTCTTC
NA | TRBJ1-1 | TRBD1 | 16 | TRBV19 | CASSRGTGSMNTEAFF | TGTGCCAGTAGTAGGGGGACAGGCTCCATGAACACTGAAGCTTTCTTT
NA | TRBJ2-7 | TRBD2 | 16 | TRBV5-4 | CASSLSGGRLYYEQYF | TGTGCCAGCAGCTTGAGTGGCGGGAGGCTTTACTACGAGCAGTACTTC
NA | TRBJ1-1 | NA | 13 | TRBV6-1 | CASSLIMNTEAFF | TGTGCCAGCAGCCTAATTATGAACACTGAAGCTTTCTTT
few | TRBJ1-5 | TRBD1 | 20 | TRBV6-1 | CASSELYGTGAPYSNQPQHF | TGTGCCAGCAGTGAATTATATGGGACAGGGGCCCCTTATAGCAATCAGCCCCAGCATTTT
NA | TRBJ1-1 | NA | 15 | TRBV9 | CASSSRGIMNTEAFF | TGTGCCAGCAGCTCAAGGGGCATTATGAACACTGAAGCTTTCTTT